The 9 T cell receptor beta chains listed next were all sequenced from one sample in a study of Ad26.COV2.S vaccination and SARS-CoV-2 variants. The method was immunoSEQ multiplex PCR; TCRdb's version includes in-frame clones alone and lacks a portion of them. This sample has approximately 420,000 clones; 70% to 90% occur once, and the top ten carry roughly 4%. Specified treatment: over 15 received Ad26.COV2.S at low or high dose, single or two shots; a few received placebo; per-sample allocation not given. Samples analyzed were those drawn on day 63 after the first vaccine or placebo injection. Sample: peripheral blood, taken in a trial of Ad26.COV2.S vaccine versus placebo. Receptors originate from a person between 18 and 65 years old who received the Ad26.COV2.S COVID-19 vaccine or a placebo.

This clone has a single count. The CDR3 DNA is TGCAGCGTGGGGGTCAGGGTCTATGGCTACACCTTC. Translating gives CSVGVRVYGYTF. The chain couples TRBV29-1 to TRBJ1-2, with D possibly TRBD1 on 5 matching bases. The germline V gene has CDR1 SQVTM and CDR2 ANQGSEA. The ends were cut back, 6 bases at V and 4 bases at J, with 12 bases in the middle. The CDR3 extends over 12 amino acids.

The chain carries TRBV6-1 and TRBJ1-5; tentative D call: TRBD1 (5 bases). Trimming left V 2 bases short and J 6 bases short, with 8 bases between. This CDR3 has 13 residues. Germline CDR1 and CDR2: MNHNS and SASEGT. The CDR3 loop is CASSENGGQPQHF. CDR3 DNA sequence: TGTGCCAGCAGTGAAAATGGGGGTCAGCCCCAGCATTTT.

This clone was recorded a few times. V usage is TRBV11-2 and J usage is TRBJ1-2, with TRBD1 identical over 8 bases. The CDR3 totals 14 residues. Germline assignment: CDR1 SGHAT and CDR2 FQNNGV. The J segment lost 3 bases and the V segment lost 3 bases, leaving 3 bases of the junction unmatched. CDR3 DNA sequence: TGTGCCAGCAGCTTTGACAGGGGCGACTATGGCTACACCTTC. It codes for CASSFDRGDYGYTF. Filled out from reference TRBV11-2 and TRBJ1-2, the complete variable domain reads EAGVAQSPRYKIIEKRQSVAFWCNPISGHATLYWYQQILGQGPKLLIQFQNNGVVDDSQLPKDRFSAERLKGVDSTLKIQPAKLEDSAVYLCASSFDRGDYGYTFGSGTRLTVV.

This chain joins TRBV19 and TRBJ2-7, with a possible D match to TRBD1 (6 bases). The CDR3 covers 15 residues. With 3 bases removed from V and 5 bases from J, the gap between germline ends came to 17 bases. Germline CDR1 reads LNHDA; CDR2 reads SQIVND (reference sequence). CDR3 region: CASSISGTPTHEQYF. Written as DNA, the CDR3 is TGTGCCAGTAGTATCTCGGGGACACCAACCCACGAGCAGTACTTC.

The chain uses TRBV12-3 or TRBV12-4 and TRBJ1-1, with unresolved D. This CDR3 has 13 amino acids. Trimming shortened V by 3 bases and J by 4 bases, and 9 bases separated the two germline ends. DNA of the CDR3: TGTGCCAGCAGTTTGTCCAGGAGCACTGAAGCTTTCTTT. Translating gives CASSLSRSTEAFF.

The V call is TRBV7-9, the J call TRBJ2-5, with D possibly being TRBD2 (5 bases). V was shortened by 1 base and J by 13 bases, with 13 bases between the two germline ends. This CDR3 contains 12 residues. Germline V lookup: CDR1 SEHNR, CDR2 FQNEAQ (reference sequence). The CDR3, as DNA: TGTGCCAGCAGCTTAGTGAGTCGGGGTTGGTACTTC. Its translation: CASSLVSRGWYF.

The chain has TRBV19 and TRBJ1-1; D call uncertain. This CDR3 is built from 13 residues. Germline V gives CDR1 LNHDA, CDR2 SQIVND (reference sequence). Trimming took 5 bases from V and 5 from J, leaving 12 bases between them. DNA for the CDR3: TGTGCCAGTAGTGGTCAACTCGGTACTGAAGCTTTCTTT. It is translated as CASSGQLGTEAFF. Based on the CDR3 plus reference TRBV19 and TRBJ1-1, the full variable domain is DGGITQSPKYLFRKEGQNVTLSCEQNLNHDAMYWYRQDPGQGLRLIYYSQIVNDFQKGDIAEGYSVSREKKESFPLTVTSAQKNPTAFYLCASSGQLGTEAFFGQGTRLTVV.

The genes are TRBV12-3 or TRBV12-4 and TRBJ1-3; tentative D call: TRBD1 (6 bases). V dropped 11 bases and J dropped 4 bases, with 12 bases sitting between them. The CDR3 spans 12 residues. This CDR3 is CAYKGEGNTIYF. CDR3 coding DNA: TGTGCCTATAAGGGGGAGGGAAACACCATATATTTT.

J is TRBJ1-5 and V is TRBV6-2 or TRBV6-3; D remains unclear. The length of the CDR3 is 14 residues. Germline CDR1 MNHEY, CDR2 SVGEGT. V was cut by 2 bases and J by 8 bases, with 13 bases left in between. The DNA of the CDR3 is TGTGCCAGCAGTTACATGGGAGAAGTTGAGCCCCAGCATTTT. Translated: CASSYMGEVEPQHF.